The 8 T cell receptor beta chains below were found in one sample sequenced in a study of blood T cell repertoires in COVID-19. Clones were read by immunoSEQ multiplex PCR, and TCRdb kept only the in-frame ones, dropping some. Here the sample spans approximately 270,000 clones, roughly 80% being singletons. Sequencing input: peripheral blood. The receptor source for this set is a person aged 70 to 79 with COVID-19, enrolled during active disease.

The V and J genes are TRBV6-5 and TRBJ2-1, with TRBD1 matching 9 bases. V was pared by 3 bases and J by 4 bases, with 4 bases of the junction left unmatched. Germline V lookup: CDR1 MNHEY, CDR2 SVGAGI. The CDR3 spans 15 residues. In nucleotides, the CDR3 is TGTGCCAGCAGTTATACAGGGGGCTTATACAATGAGCAGTTCTTC. Translation: CASSYTGGLYNEQFF.

This clone was picked up one time. J is TRBJ2-3 and V is TRBV7-9; 10 nucleotides align to TRBD2. The CDR3 sequence is 18 residues long. V shed 5 bases, J shed 0 bases, and the junction held 11 bases outside the gene matches. Germline CDR1 and CDR2: SEHNR and FQNEAQ (reference sequence). The CDR3 is CASSTRISGRLSTDTQYF. CDR3 DNA sequence: TGTGCCAGCAGCACCCGTATTAGCGGGAGGCTAAGCACAGATACGCAGTATTTT.

CDR3 DNA sequence: TGCGCCAGCAGTCCAACTAGGGGATATAAAACAGGGGGCTGGCGGTATAACTATGGCTACACCTTC. Residues: CASSPTRGYKTGGWRYNYGYTF. The V and J genes are TRBV23-1 and TRBJ1-2, with 9 bases identical to TRBD1. TRBV23-1 is sorted into the ORF group, with uncertain function. V dropped 4 bases and J dropped 1; count of bases not matched to a gene: 25. CDR3 length: 22 amino acids.

V and J are TRBV3-1 (or the pseudogene TRBV3-2) and TRBJ1-5; D is perhaps TRBD1 (5 bases). The length of the CDR3 is 17 residues. From germline, CDR1 is LGHDT and CDR2 YNNKEL (reference sequence). Trimming removed 0 bases at V and 6 bases at J, with 18 bases between. CDR3 in DNA: TGTGCCAGCAGCCAAGATGTCCAGGGAAGAGGTAGTCAGCCCCAGCATTTT. Protein product: CASSQDVQGRGSQPQHF.

CDR3 protein: CASRERFAYEQYF. In DNA form, the CDR3 reads TGCGCCAGCAGAGAGCGGTTTGCCTACGAGCAGTACTTC. The V gene is TRBV10-2, the J gene TRBJ2-7; TRBD2 is a possible D gene (5 bases). The CDR3 covers 13 residues. The V gene lost 6 bases and the J gene lost 2 bases, with 11 bases spanning the gap. The germline V gene has CDR1 WSHSY and CDR2 SAAADI.

This rearrangement joins TRBV13 to TRBJ2-1; 14 nucleotides align to TRBD2. V lost 5 bases and J lost 2; bases outside the gene matches: 5. The germline V gene has CDR1 PRHDT and CDR2 FYEKMQ (reference sequence). The CDR3 contains 17 residues. In DNA form, the CDR3 reads TGTGCCAGCAGCCCTGGGACTAGCGGGGGACCCTACAATGAGCAGTTCTTC. Translated, it gives CASSPGTSGGPYNEQFF.

Here the CDR3 reads CAIRTIAGDTDTQYF. CDR3 coding DNA: TGTGCCATCAGGACAATAGCGGGGGACACAGATACGCAGTATTTT. V usage is TRBV10-3 and J usage is TRBJ2-3; 9 bases map to TRBD2. V was clipped by 6 bases and J by 2 bases; unmatched bases: 6. The CDR3 spans 15 residues. CDR1 is ENHRY, CDR2 SYGVKD, per germline.

This clone showed up just once. The chain links TRBV12-3 or TRBV12-4 to TRBJ1-1; TRBD1 might be the D (5 bases). This CDR3 comprises 13 residues. Deletions cut 8 bases from V and 6 bases from J, with 16 bases between. CDR3 in amino acids: CASVVGGGAEAFF. The CDR3 DNA reads as TGTGCCAGCGTTGTGGGGGGAGGCGCTGAAGCTTTCTTT.